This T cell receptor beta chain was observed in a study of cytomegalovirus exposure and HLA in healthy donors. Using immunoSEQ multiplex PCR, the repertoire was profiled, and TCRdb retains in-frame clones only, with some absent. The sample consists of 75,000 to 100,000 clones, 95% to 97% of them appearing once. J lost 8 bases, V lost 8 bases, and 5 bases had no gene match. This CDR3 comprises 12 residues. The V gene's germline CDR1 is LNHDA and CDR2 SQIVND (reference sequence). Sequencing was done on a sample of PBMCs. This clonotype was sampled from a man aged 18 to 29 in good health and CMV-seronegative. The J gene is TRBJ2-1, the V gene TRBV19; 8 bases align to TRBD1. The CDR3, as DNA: TGTGCCAGTTCCGACAGGGGCGATGAGCAGTTCTTC. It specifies CASSDRGDEQFF.